This T cell receptor beta chain stems from a study of CD8+ T cells in alopecia areata (dated by TCRdb to the late 2010s). Context from the whole study: Treated patients were enrolled in an open-label pilot trial of oral tofacitinib, 5 to 10 mg twice daily, for moderate-to-severe alopecia areata. In humans, TCRbeta sequencing was performed on scalp tissue and on sorted CD4+ and CD8+ peripheral blood T cells from healthy controls and from patients with patchy or totalis/universalis alopecia areata. TCRbeta CDR3 regions were amplified by immunoSEQ multiplex PCR using 35 Vbeta forward and 13 Jbeta reverse primers. To study T cell clonal expansion in alopecia areata, the researchers applied high-throughput TCRbeta sequencing to both the C3H/HeJ mouse model and human patients. Biopsies were taken from tofacitinib-treated patients at baseline and at 4 and 24 weeks of treatment, and a later scalp biopsy was taken in several of the tofacitinib-treated patients. For the treated patients, the SALT score, which quantifies what percentage of scalp surface area is affected, served as the measure of disease severity. Scalp clonality was compared among normal scalp (n=4), patchy alopecia areata scalp (n=8), and alopecia totalis/universalis scalp (n=8). The RNA source kit depended on sample type: the PAXgene miRNA kit for fixed scalp, the miRNeasy kit for PBMCs, and the RNeasy kit for mouse skin. Patients stayed on tofacitinib for 6 to 18 months and then had 6 months of follow-up off drug so that delayed response and recurrence could be assessed. General findings and caveats noted by the study authors: Tofacitinib significantly decreased scalp clonality and the number of expanded CD8+ clones among the top 100 scalp clones. TCR sequences shared between patients were less clear than in mice, possibly partly because of HLA diversity in the patient population. Because the treated cohort was small and had only one nonresponder, larger studies are needed to examine links between baseline CD8+ expansion and response. Many expanded lesional clones persisted in scalp and blood during tofacitinib treatment, which may partly explain relapse after stopping treatment. Lesional scalp, especially in alopecia totalis/universalis, showed higher clonality and more expanded CD8+ clones than normal scalp, suggesting antigenic drive. Unlike mouse skin, where gammadelta T cells dominate, normal human skin contains resident alphabeta T cells that get sequenced too, which complicates analysis of the scalp TCR repertoire.

Library construction relied on the immunoSEQ multiplex PCR assay. RNA was extracted from all samples and reverse transcribed into cDNA as template for TCR sequencing. SuperScript III was used to make first-strand cDNA, primed with a 2:1 mix of oligo-dT and random hexamers. Amplification bias was assessed with a synthetic immune receptor repertoire, and residual bias was removed computationally. As for how the authors treated the data: Raw reads were preprocessed for error removal, and CDR3 was defined according to IMGT conventions as running from the conserved cysteine to phenylalanine. Clonality was computed by normalizing Shannon entropy by log2 of the number of productive unique TCRs and subtracting the result from 1. CD4 or CD8 identity of scalp clones was inferred by cross-referencing scalp TCRbeta sequences with sorted blood CD4 and CD8 repertoires. This is the immuneACCESS table as TCRdb keeps it, with only in-frame sequences that have V and J called. A part of the clones is gone; compared with another copy, unresolved V genes explain less than half, and the rest is unexplained. D and trimming were read from the DNA, whereas the V and J calls and clone size are those reported in that table. The sample records around 190,000 clones, less than 65% of which are singletons. In total, the top ten clones hold around 4% of the sample.

Regarding this clone: No cognate antigen has been identified for it. Within one base of it there is no much larger clone, and no base qualities were kept.

Reading the label with the study, this specimen's time point is: less than five weeks on oral tofacitinib. In light of the paper, this sample's treatment or condition label describes: oral pan-JAK inhibitor, 5-10 mg twice daily. Lesional scalp punch biopsies and peripheral blood were collected from alopecia areata patients. PBMCs were isolated by density centrifugation and stained for CD3, CD4 and CD8, and CD4+ and CD8+ T cells were sorted on a FACSAria. The CDR1 and CDR2 encoded by the germline V gene are SGHTA and FQGNSA. There are 14 amino acids in the CDR3, from cysteine to phenylalanine inclusive. Just CDR3 DNA is preserved here, 42 bases in frame from base 1. Trimming removed 3 bases from V and 3 bases from J, leaving 11 bases between the germline ends.

This receptor was taken from a human donor with alopecia areata. The sequencing here drew on CD4+ T cells sorted from blood, taken at week 4, from a patient treated with tofacitinib. The V and J segments used are TRBV7-2 and TRBJ1-1, with the D gene not clear enough to name. The sequenced DNA: TGTGCCAGCAGCTTGGTTTGGATCCACACTGAAGCTTTCTTT. The resulting protein is CASSLVWIHTEAFF.